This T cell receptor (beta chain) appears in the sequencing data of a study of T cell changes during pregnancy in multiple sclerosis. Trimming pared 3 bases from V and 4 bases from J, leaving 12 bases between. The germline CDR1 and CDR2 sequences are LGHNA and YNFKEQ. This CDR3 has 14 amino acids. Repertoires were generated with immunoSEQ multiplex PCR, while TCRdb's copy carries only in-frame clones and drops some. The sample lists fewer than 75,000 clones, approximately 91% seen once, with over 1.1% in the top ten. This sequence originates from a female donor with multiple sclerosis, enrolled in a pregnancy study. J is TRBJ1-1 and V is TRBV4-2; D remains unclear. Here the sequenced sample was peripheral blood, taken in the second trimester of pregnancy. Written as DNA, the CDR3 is TGTGCCAGCAGCCAGGACTTAGGGCGCACTGAAGCTTTCTTT. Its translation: CASSQDLGRTEAFF.